The T cell receptor beta chain under discussion was sequenced for a study of shared clonotypes between healthy human individuals. Notes on the study in general: Researchers found naive subsets generally carried larger estimated richness than memory subsets.

The healthy adult donors were HIV-negative and reported no recent acute infections or vaccinations. The CDR3 has 18 residues. The V gene lost 4 bases and the J gene lost 0 bases, with 19 bases spanning the gap. Germline V gene data show CDR1 as KGHSH and CDR2 as LQKENI. In regard to this clone: Its specificity is unknown.

Clones were read by immunoSEQ multiplex PCR, and TCRdb kept only the in-frame ones, dropping some. The repertoire includes roughly 2.2 million clones, under 95% of them detected once, and around 0.38% sits in the top ten. V and J are TRBV18 and TRBJ2-1; D might be TRBD2 (6 bases). Sequencing was carried out using naive CD4+ T cells from PBMCs. Described subset: CD45RA+ positively selected. The receptor comes from a man aged 18 to 29 in good health. Some clones in this sample may be carry-over from other donors' samples. CDR3 region: CASSLRIGGFSSYNEQFF. DNA of the CDR3: TGTGCCAGCTCACTCAGGATCGGGGGATTCAGCTCCTACAATGAGCAGTTCTTC.